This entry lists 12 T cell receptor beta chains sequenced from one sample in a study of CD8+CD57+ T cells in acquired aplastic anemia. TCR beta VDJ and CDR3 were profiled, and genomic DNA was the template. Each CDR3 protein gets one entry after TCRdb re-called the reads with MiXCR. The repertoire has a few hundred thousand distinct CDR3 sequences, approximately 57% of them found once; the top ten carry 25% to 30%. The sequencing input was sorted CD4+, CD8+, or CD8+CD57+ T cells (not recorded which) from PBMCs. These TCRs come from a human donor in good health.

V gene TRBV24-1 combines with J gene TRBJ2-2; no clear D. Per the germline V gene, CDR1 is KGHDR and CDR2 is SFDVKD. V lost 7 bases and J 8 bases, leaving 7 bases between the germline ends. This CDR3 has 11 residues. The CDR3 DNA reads TGTGCCACCAGGGACCGTGGGGAGCTGTTTTTT. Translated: CATRDRGELFF.

The CDR3: CASGTGPAMDTQYF. CDR3 DNA: TGTGCCAGCGGGACTGGGCCGGCCATGGATACGCAGTATTTT. This sequence joins TRBV7-9 and TRBJ2-3, with D perhaps matching TRBD2 (6 bases). The CDR3 has 14 amino acids. The germline V and J ends were trimmed by 8 bases and 6 bases, with 18 bases remaining between them. CDR1 is SEHNR, CDR2 FQNEAQ, per germline (reference sequence).

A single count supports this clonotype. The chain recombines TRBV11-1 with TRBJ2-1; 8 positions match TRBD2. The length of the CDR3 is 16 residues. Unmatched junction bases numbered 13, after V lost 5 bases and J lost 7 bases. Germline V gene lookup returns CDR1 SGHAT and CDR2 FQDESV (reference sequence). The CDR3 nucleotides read TGTGCCAGCAGCCCCACCCGGAGCGGGAGAACTAATGAGCAGTTCTTC. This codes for CASSPTRSGRTNEQFF.

CDR3 residues: CATSDTLDTQYF. The CDR3, as DNA: TGTGCCACCAGTGACACGCTTGATACGCAGTATTTT. This chain connects TRBV24-1 to TRBJ2-3; D is uncertain. Germline V gene data show CDR1 as KGHDR and CDR2 as SFDVKD. The CDR3 has 12 residues. V gave up 4 bases and J gave up 6 bases, with 7 bases separating them.

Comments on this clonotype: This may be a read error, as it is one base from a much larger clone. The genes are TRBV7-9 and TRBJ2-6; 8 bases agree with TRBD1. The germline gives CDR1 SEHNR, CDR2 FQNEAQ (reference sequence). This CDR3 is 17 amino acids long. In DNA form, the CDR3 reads TGTGCCAGCAGCCTTACAGGGGGGTCCTCTGGGGCCAACGTCCTGGCTTTC. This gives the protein CASSLTGGSSGANVLAF.

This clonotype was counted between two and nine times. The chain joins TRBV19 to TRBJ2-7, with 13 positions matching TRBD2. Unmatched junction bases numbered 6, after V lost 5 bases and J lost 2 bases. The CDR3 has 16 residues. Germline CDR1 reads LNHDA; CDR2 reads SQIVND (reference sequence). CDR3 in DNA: TGTGCCAGTAGTTCCCGGACTAGCGGGAGAGCCTACGAGCAGTACTTC. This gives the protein CASSSRTSGRAYEQYF. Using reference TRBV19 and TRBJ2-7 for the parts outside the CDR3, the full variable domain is DGGITQSPKYLFRKEGQNVTLSCEQNLNHDAMYWYRQDPGQGLRLIYYSQIVNDFQKGDIAEGYSVSREKKESFPLTVTSAQKNPTAFYLCASSSRTSGRAYEQYFGPGTRLTVT.

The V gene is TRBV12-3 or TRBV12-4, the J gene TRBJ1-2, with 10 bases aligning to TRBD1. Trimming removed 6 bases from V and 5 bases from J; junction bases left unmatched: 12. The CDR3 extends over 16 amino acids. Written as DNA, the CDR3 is TGTGCCAGCAGACGGGATGACAGGGGGCTATGGTATGGCTACACCTTC. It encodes CASRRDDRGLWYGYTF.

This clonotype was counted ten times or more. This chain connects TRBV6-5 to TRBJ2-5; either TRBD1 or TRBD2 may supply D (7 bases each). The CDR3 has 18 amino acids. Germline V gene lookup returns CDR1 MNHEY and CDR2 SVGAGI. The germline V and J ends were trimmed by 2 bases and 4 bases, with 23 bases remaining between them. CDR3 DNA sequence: TGTGCCAGCAGTTACCTGGGGAGGGGGCAAACTAGTGGAGAGACCCAGTACTTC. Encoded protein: CASSYLGRGQTSGETQYF.

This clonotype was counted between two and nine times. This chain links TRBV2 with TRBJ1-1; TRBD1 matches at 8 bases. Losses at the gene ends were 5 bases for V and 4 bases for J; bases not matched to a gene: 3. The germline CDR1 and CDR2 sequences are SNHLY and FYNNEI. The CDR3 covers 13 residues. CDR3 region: CASSSRGRTEAFF. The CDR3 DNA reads TGTGCCAGCAGTTCCAGGGGGCGCACTGAAGCTTTCTTT.

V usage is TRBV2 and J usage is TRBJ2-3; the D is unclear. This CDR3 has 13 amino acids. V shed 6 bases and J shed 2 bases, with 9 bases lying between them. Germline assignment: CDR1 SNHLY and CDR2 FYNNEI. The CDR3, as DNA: TGTGCCAGCAGGCCTCCATCCACAGATACGCAGTATTTT. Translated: CASRPPSTDTQYF.

The CDR3 DNA sequence: TGTGCCATCAGTGAGTCCGTGACTAGCGGGGGAAACACAGATACGCAGTATTTT. Protein: CAISESVTSGGNTDTQYF. The chain links TRBV10-3 to TRBJ2-3, with 12 bases aligning to TRBD2. With 0 bases clipped from V and 2 bases from J, the junction kept 6 bases outside the gene matches. Germline V gene lookup returns CDR1 ENHRY and CDR2 SYGVKD. CDR3 length: 18 residues.

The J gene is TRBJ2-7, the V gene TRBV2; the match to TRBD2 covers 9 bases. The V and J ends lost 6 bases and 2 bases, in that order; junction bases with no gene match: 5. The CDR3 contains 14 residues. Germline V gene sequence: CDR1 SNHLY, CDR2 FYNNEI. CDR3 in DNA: TGTGCCAGCAGGGTTAGCGGGGGAGCCTACGAGCAGTACTTC. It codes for CASRVSGGAYEQYF.